Given below is one T cell receptor beta chain in context. Its specificity is not known. This sample is part of a study of vaccination and CD4 T cells after COVID-19. Background on the study: Each person enrolled got two BNT162b2 or mRNA-1273 vaccine doses.

An Oncomine TCR Beta short-read assay was used to sequence the DNA from cultured CD4+ T cells. TCRdb independently ran MiXCR on the PCR reads; one entry per CDR3 protein. Altogether approximately 14,000 distinct CDR3 sequences are present, 60% to 70% being singletons, with the ten largest covering 6% to 7.5%. The treatment is: approximately nine-day PBMC culture with coronavirus spike peptide pools or control peptides (ViraFEST assay). These CD4+ T cells came from 10-day cultures by negative selection. Specimen: CD4+ T cells from blood, cultured in vitro. This TCR was recovered from a human donor who had recovered from COVID-19.

CDR3 region: CATSPLWTGVMNTEAFF. DNA of the CDR3: TGTGCCACCAGCCCGCTTTGGACAGGGGTCATGAACACTGAAGCTTTCTTT. The chain joins TRBV15 to TRBJ1-1; the match to TRBD1 covers 9 bases. The length of the CDR3 is 17 residues. Germline CDR1 LNHNV, CDR2 YYDKDF (reference sequence). The V gene end was trimmed by 5 bases and the J gene end by 0 bases; junction bases not matched to a gene: 10.